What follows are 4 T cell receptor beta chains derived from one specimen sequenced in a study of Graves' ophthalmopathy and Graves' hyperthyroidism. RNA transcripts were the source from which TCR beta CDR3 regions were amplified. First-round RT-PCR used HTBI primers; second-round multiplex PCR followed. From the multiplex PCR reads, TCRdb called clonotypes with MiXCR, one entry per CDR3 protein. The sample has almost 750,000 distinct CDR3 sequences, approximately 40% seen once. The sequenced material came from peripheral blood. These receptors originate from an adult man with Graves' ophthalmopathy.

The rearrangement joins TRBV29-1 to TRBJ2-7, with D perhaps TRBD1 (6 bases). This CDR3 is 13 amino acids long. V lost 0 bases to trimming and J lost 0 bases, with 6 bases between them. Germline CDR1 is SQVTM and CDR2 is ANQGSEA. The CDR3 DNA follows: TGCAGCGTTGAAGACAGGGGCTCCTACGAGCAGTACTTC. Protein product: CSVEDRGSYEQYF.

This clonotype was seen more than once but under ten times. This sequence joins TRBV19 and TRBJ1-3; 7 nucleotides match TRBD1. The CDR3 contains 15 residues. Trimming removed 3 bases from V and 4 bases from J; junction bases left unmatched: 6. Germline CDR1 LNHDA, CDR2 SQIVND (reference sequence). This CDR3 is CASSISTGFGNTIYF. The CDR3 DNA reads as TGTGCCAGTAGTATCTCGACAGGGTTCGGAAACACCATATATTTT.

The CDR3 loop reads CASRPPMQGGSPLHF. DNA for the CDR3: TGTGCCAGCAGGCCCCCAATGCAGGGCGGGTCACCCCTCCACTTT. The rearrangement joins TRBV6-5 to TRBJ1-6; weak D call: TRBD1 (5 bases). Germline assignment: CDR1 MNHEY and CDR2 SVGAGI. V lost 6 bases and J 10 bases, leaving 19 bases between the germline ends. The CDR3 sequence is 15 residues long.

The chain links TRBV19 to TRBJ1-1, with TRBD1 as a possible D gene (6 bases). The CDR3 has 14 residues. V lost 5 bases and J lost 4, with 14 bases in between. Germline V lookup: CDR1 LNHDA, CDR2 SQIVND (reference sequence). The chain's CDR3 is CASSSRAGVTEAFF. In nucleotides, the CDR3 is TGTGCCAGTAGTTCCCGGGCAGGGGTCACTGAAGCTTTCTTT.